These 8 T cell receptor beta chains were sequenced from one sample in a study of shared clonotypes between healthy human individuals. Repertoires were generated with immunoSEQ multiplex PCR, while TCRdb's copy carries only in-frame clones and drops some. Counted here are millions of clones, over 85% occurring once; the ten biggest clones make up 0.39%. Input material: naive CD4+ T cells from PBMCs. Subset meaning: CD45RA+ positively selected. The origin of the receptors is a man aged 18 to 30 in good health. Some clones in this sample may be carry-over from other donors' samples.

The chain joins TRBV18 to TRBJ2-2; perhaps TRBD1 as D (6 bases). Germline CDR1 reads KGHSH; CDR2 reads LQKENI. V shed 0 bases and J shed 7 bases, with 15 bases lying between them. This CDR3 spans 16 amino acids. CDR3 nucleotide sequence: TGTGCCAGCTCACCACCGTCCAGGGGTCCAATCGGGGAGCTGTTTTTT. Its translation: CASSPPSRGPIGELFF.

This rearrangement joins TRBV28 to TRBJ1-2; D perhaps matches TRBD1 (6 bases). The CDR3 length is 16 residues. Germline CDR1 is MDHEN and CDR2 is SYDVKM. V shed 5 bases and J shed 1 base, with 17 bases lying between them. CDR3 nucleotides: TGTGCCAGCAGTCCACGACGGGACATCCGTAACTATGGCTACACCTTC. This translates into CASSPRRDIRNYGYTF.

The chain combines TRBV7-2 with TRBJ2-7, with unresolved D. The germline CDR1 and CDR2 sequences are SGHTA and FQGNSA. The CDR3 consists of 15 residues. V was shortened by 2 bases and J by 0 bases, with 11 bases between the two germline ends. CDR3: CASSLRALSSYEQYF. The DNA of the CDR3 is TGTGCCAGCAGCTTAAGGGCCTTATCCTCCTACGAGCAGTACTTC.

The V call is TRBV6-5, the J call TRBJ2-7; no clear D. The length of the CDR3 is 10 residues. In germline, CDR1 is MNHEY, CDR2 SVGAGI. V was shortened by 8 bases and J by 4 bases, with 6 bases between the two germline ends. The CDR3 sequence is CASGAYEQYF. The DNA for the CDR3 is TGTGCCAGCGGTGCGTACGAGCAGTACTTC.

This clone was counted between two and nine times. This chain uses TRBV19 with TRBJ2-5; D uncertain. CDR1 is LNHDA and CDR2 is SQIVND in the germline V gene (reference sequence). The CDR3 contains 13 residues. V was cut by 2 bases and J by 4 bases, with 8 bases left in between. CDR3 bases: TGTGCCAGTAGTATAAAGGGTCCAGAGACCCAGTACTTC. It encodes CASSIKGPETQYF.

The chain links TRBV7-6 to TRBJ2-3; no clear D gene. Between the trimmed V and J ends, which lost 7 bases and 2 bases, there was a span of 19 bases. There are 16 residues in the CDR3. In germline, CDR1 is SGHVS, CDR2 FNYEAQ. The CDR3 DNA follows: TGTGCCAGCACCCGAAGCCCTGGGAACCCCACAGATACGCAGTATTTT. It translates to CASTRSPGNPTDTQYF.

V and J are TRBV7-8 and TRBJ2-3, with a tentative D call TRBD2 (5 bases). CDR1 and CDR2 (germline): SGHVS, FQNEAQ. This CDR3 has 14 residues. Trimming left V 3 bases short and J 4 bases short, with 11 bases between. For the CDR3, the DNA is TGTGCCAGCAGCTTGGGAGAGCTTCCAGATACGCAGTATTTT. This encodes CASSLGELPDTQYF.

This clone was seen just once. CDR3 sequence reads: CASSQTGARGNTIYF. The CDR3, as DNA: TGCGCCAGCAGCCAAACGGGGGCTAGGGGAAACACCATATATTTT. The V call is TRBV4-1, the J call TRBJ1-3; D perhaps matches TRBD1 (6 bases). The CDR3 is 15 amino acids. The V gene lost 2 bases and the J gene lost 4 bases, with 12 bases spanning the gap. The germline gives CDR1 MGHRA, CDR2 YSYEKL.